The 21 T cell receptor beta chains reported below all come from one sample, sequenced in a study of T cell changes during pregnancy in multiple sclerosis. The data were produced by immunoSEQ multiplex PCR, yet TCRdb's version contains in-frame clones alone and is incomplete. The repertoire holds about 130,000 clones, with roughly 95% as singletons. Material: peripheral blood, obtained after pregnancy. Receptors were obtained from a female donor with multiple sclerosis, enrolled in a pregnancy study.

The V call is TRBV4-1, the J call TRBJ2-6; 7 nucleotides line up with TRBD1. CDR3 length: 17 amino acids. Germline CDR1 is MGHRA and CDR2 is YSYEKL. The V gene end was trimmed by 0 bases and the J gene end by 1 base; junction bases not matched to a gene: 3. CDR3 bases: TGCGCCAGCAGCCAAGAGGGACAGCGTTCTGGGGCCAACGTCCTGACTTTC. Translation gives CASSQEGQRSGANVLTF.

This sequence joins TRBV7-9 and TRBJ1-2; the match to TRBD1 covers 10 bases. Looked up from germline, CDR1 is SEHNR and CDR2 is FQNEAQ (reference sequence). Trimming removed 5 bases from V and 1 base from J; junction bases left unmatched: 10. The CDR3 extends over 17 amino acids. CDR3 coding DNA: TGTGCCAGCAGCCCCCCTCTGGGGACAGGGGATAACTATGGCTACACCTTC. Protein sequence: CASSPPLGTGDNYGYTF.

The chain couples TRBV2 to TRBJ1-5; D possibly corresponds to TRBD1 (5 bases). Germline V gives CDR1 SNHLY, CDR2 FYNNEI. The CDR3 is 14 residues long. V dropped 8 bases and J dropped 2 bases, with 13 bases sitting between them. The CDR3 nucleotides are TGTGCCAGCGCTGGCAGGGCGGGCAATCAGCCCCAGCATTTT. Its protein product is CASAGRAGNQPQHF.

CDR3 DNA: TGTGCCAGCAGTTTTCCACTAGCGATCTACAATGAGCAGTTCTTC. This gives the protein CASSFPLAIYNEQFF. V is TRBV28 and J is TRBJ2-1, with TRBD2 matching over 7 bases. Trimming took 3 bases from V and 3 from J; bases not matched to a gene: 5. The CDR3 has 15 amino acids. CDR1 and CDR2 (germline): MDHEN, SYDVKM.

As for this clone: The same CDR3 is also encoded by other DNA sequences in this sample. The chain uses TRBV5-6 and TRBJ2-7; 7 positions match TRBD2. CDR3 length: 14 residues. In germline, CDR1 is SGHDT, CDR2 YYEEEE. The ends lost 0 bases at V and 1 base at J; junction bases unmatched: 1. CDR3 sequence reads: CASSLVGGSYEQYF. In DNA, the CDR3 is TGTGCCAGCAGCTTGGTGGGGGGGTCCTACGAGCAGTACTTC.

The genes are TRBV28 and TRBJ2-7; possible D gene TRBD1, 6 bases. This CDR3 region has 17 residues. Germline values: CDR1 MDHEN, CDR2 SYDVKM. The V and J ends lost 2 bases and 0 bases respectively, with 17 bases between them. DNA for the CDR3: TGTGCCAGCAGTTTAGGCCTACGGGACAATTACTCCTACGAGCAGTACTTC. The encoded protein is CASSLGLRDNYSYEQYF.

The gene calls are TRBV5-1 and TRBJ1-6; 7 bases agree with TRBD1. V lost 4 bases to trimming and J lost 5 bases; unmatched junction nucleotides: 6. Germline CDR1 SGHRS, CDR2 YFSETQ. The CDR3 covers 15 residues. The CDR3 bases are TGCGCCAGCAGCAGGGACAGTCTTCATAATTCACCCCTCCACTTT. Translated: CASSRDSLHNSPLHF.

CDR3 amino acids: CARPKTGGSETQYF. The CDR3, as DNA: TGTGCCCGCCCTAAGACAGGGGGCAGTGAGACCCAGTACTTC. The chain couples TRBV25-1 to TRBJ2-5; TRBD1 matches 10 bases. CDR3 length equals 14 residues. The V and J ends lost 11 bases and 5 bases, in that order; junction bases with no gene match: 11. Per the germline V gene, CDR1 is MGHDK and CDR2 is SYGVNS.

CDR3 coding DNA: TGTGCCAGCAGCGCAGTACAGGGACGGAACACTGAAGCTTTCTTT. It codes for CASSAVQGRNTEAFF. The J gene is TRBJ1-1, the V gene TRBV7-9; tentative D call: TRBD1 (6 bases). This CDR3 spans 15 amino acids. The ends were cut back, 5 bases at V and 1 base at J, with 14 bases in the middle. Germline assignment: CDR1 SEHNR and CDR2 FQNEAQ (reference sequence).

V is TRBV11-2 and J is TRBJ2-5; D call uncertain. The CDR3 runs 13 residues. V lost 2 bases, J lost 5 bases, and 9 bases lay in between. The germline V gene has CDR1 SGHAT and CDR2 FQNNGV. The CDR3, as DNA: TGTGCCAGCAGCTTAAGATTTCGGGAGACCCAGTACTTC. This translates into CASSLRFRETQYF.

As regards this clone: One end of the junction is discordant with germline, which a read error may explain. The chain uses TRBV15 and TRBJ2-1; TRBD2 aligns across 7 bases. The V gene's germline CDR1 is LNHNV and CDR2 YYDKDF (reference sequence). The CDR3 length is 14 residues. The CDR3: CATSVTSSHNEQFF. Written as DNA, the CDR3 is TGTGCCACCAGCGTGACTAGCTCCCACAATGAGCAGTTCTTC.

This rearrangement joins TRBV9 to TRBJ2-1; no clear D. Germline V CDR1 and CDR2: SGDLS, YYNGEE. The CDR3 consists of 15 residues. V was shortened by 0 bases and J by 6 bases, with 13 bases between the two germline ends. CDR3 nucleotides: TGTGCCAGCAGCGTAGCTACGAGGAGTTTCAATGAGCAGTTCTTC. This encodes CASSVATRSFNEQFF.

The gene calls are TRBV18 and TRBJ2-1; 10 nucleotides line up with TRBD1. V lost 6 bases and J lost 5; bases outside the gene matches: 7. The CDR3 loop spans 15 amino acids. The germline gives CDR1 KGHSH, CDR2 LQKENI. CDR3 DNA: TGTGCCAGCTCCCCTTGGACAGGGGGAAACAATGAGCAGTTCTTC. Translated, it gives CASSPWTGGNNEQFF.

This sequence joins TRBV6-1 and TRBJ1-2, with 7 bases aligning to TRBD1. This CDR3 contains 13 residues. Germline V gene data show CDR1 as MNHNS and CDR2 as SASEGT. V lost 6 bases, J lost 6 bases, and 7 bases stayed unmatched. DNA for the CDR3: TGTGCCAGCAGCCCCAGACAGGGTGATGGCTACACCTTC. Its protein is CASSPRQGDGYTF.

The rearrangement joins TRBV29-1 to TRBJ1-5; TRBD1 might be the D (6 bases). Germline V gene sequence: CDR1 SQVTM, CDR2 ANQGSEA. Trimming took off 5 bases at V and 0 bases at J, with 11 bases between the two ends. The CDR3 length is 14 residues. CDR3 sequence reads: CSVRDTNSNQPQHF. For the CDR3, the DNA is TGCAGCGTTCGGGACACTAATAGCAATCAGCCCCAGCATTTT.

V and J are TRBV18 and TRBJ1-1, with unresolved D. Between the trimmed V and J ends, which lost 4 bases and 1 base, there was a span of 16 bases. Germline CDR1 is KGHSH and CDR2 is LQKENI. The CDR3 runs to 16 residues. The DNA of the CDR3 is TGTGCCAGCTCACAAGAACCTTTACAGACGAACACTGAAGCTTTCTTT. Translation gives CASSQEPLQTNTEAFF.

The chain is built from TRBV29-1 and TRBJ2-3; 13 positions match TRBD2. With V trimmed by 8 bases and J by 3 bases, 8 bases remained unmatched. Germline V gene data show CDR1 as SQVTM and CDR2 as ANQGSEA. This CDR3 comprises 15 residues. In DNA, the CDR3 is TGCAGCACCATCAGGACTAGCGGGGGTACAGATACGCAGTATTTT. The encoded protein is CSTIRTSGGTDTQYF.

This clone showed up just once. V usage is TRBV23-1 and J usage is TRBJ2-5; D gene unclear. TRBV23-1 qualifies as an ORF whose function is uncertain. The CDR3 length is 13 residues. V dropped 0 bases and J dropped 6 bases, with 8 bases sitting between them. The CDR3 coding sequence is TGCGCCAGCAGTCAATCGGCCCGAAAGACCCAGTACTTC. It encodes CASSQSARKTQYF.

V is TRBV6-6 and J is TRBJ2-7; 7 bases agree with TRBD1. The J segment lost 0 bases and the V segment lost 5 bases, leaving 10 bases of the junction unmatched. This CDR3 is 16 amino acids long. Germline V CDR1 and CDR2: MNHNY, SVGAGI (reference sequence). In DNA form, the CDR3 reads TGTGCCAGCAGTCAACCTTGGACAGGCAGCTCCTACGAGCAGTACTTC. This gives the protein CASSQPWTGSSYEQYF.

V usage is TRBV19 and J usage is TRBJ2-1, with D possibly TRBD1 on 6 matching bases. V was shortened by 4 bases and J by 5 bases, with 9 bases between the two germline ends. The CDR3 loop spans 13 amino acids. Germline V gives CDR1 LNHDA, CDR2 SQIVND (reference sequence). CDR3 residues: CASSRTVNNEQFF. CDR3 nucleotide sequence: TGTGCCAGTAGTAGGACAGTTAACAATGAGCAGTTCTTC. The complete variable domain, with remaining parts taken from reference TRBV19 and TRBJ2-1, reads DGGITQSPKYLFRKEGQNVTLSCEQNLNHDAMYWYRQDPGQGLRLIYYSQIVNDFQKGDIAEGYSVSREKKESFPLTVTSAQKNPTAFYLCASSRTVNNEQFFGPGTRLTVL.

The chain joins TRBV19 to TRBJ1-1; no firm D call. The germline V gene has CDR1 LNHDA and CDR2 SQIVND (reference sequence). The CDR3 runs 14 residues. Trimming removed 7 bases at V and 1 base at J, with 13 bases between. The CDR3 nucleotides read TGTGCCAGTAAATTCCCGAACTCGAACACTGAAGCTTTCTTT. This translates into CASKFPNSNTEAFF.